This T cell receptor beta chain was captured in a study of shared clonotypes between healthy human individuals. Study overall: The cohort comprised a couple of women and a few men. Their ages spanned 18 to 49 years.

Trimming pared 1 base from V and 4 bases from J, leaving 12 bases between. Germline V CDR1 and CDR2: MGHRA, YSYEKL. The CDR3 loop spans 15 amino acids. In the case of this clone: Its cognate antigen is unknown.

Healthy and HIV-negative, the adult donors had no recent acute infections or vaccinations. Libraries were prepared by immunoSEQ multiplex PCR; TCRdb keeps only in-frame clonotypes and omits some of them. Among more than 2,000,000 clones, around 94% were seen once, and the ten largest hold over 0.12%. Study conclusions and caveats: Sequencing depth was a factor that was expected to affect clonotype sharing among donors.

The sequence derives from a man aged 18 to 30 in good health. Sequencing used naive CD4+ T cells sorted from blood. Noted subset: CD45RA+ positively selected. J is TRBJ2-3 and V is TRBV4-1; D might be TRBD2 (6 bases). CDR3 nucleotide sequence: TGCGCCAGCAGCCAAGTTGGGACTGCCCCAGATACGCAGTATTTT. It yields the protein CASSQVGTAPDTQYF.